These T cell receptor beta chains were read from a single sample in a study of sequential checkpoint blockade in melanoma. Method: immunoSEQ multiplex PCR; TCRdb's copy keeps in-frame clones and lacks some. The sample holds fewer than 8,000 clones, 20% to 25% seen once. The material sequenced was tumor tissue (inferred from file names), taken from a patient given nivolumab and ipilimumab in sequence. The receptors shown here come from a human donor with melanoma. The CDR3 runs from the conserved cysteine through the conserved F or W. D genes are given only for firm matches. Part of the rows lack a size; the others show once, few, many or a class for expanded clones.

v_gene	abundance	j_gene	d_gene	len	CDR3nt	CDR3aa
TRBV11-3	few	TRBJ1-6	-	16	TGTGCCAGCAGCAATACCTATTGGGACCCAAATTCACCCCTCCACTTT	CASSNTYWDPNSPLHF
TRBV6-8	few	TRBJ2-2	TRBD2	15	TGTGCCAGCAGTTCCCTTAGCGGGAGCTCCGGGGAGCTGTTTTTT	CASSSLSGSSGELFF
TRBV10-2	few	TRBJ1-1	-	14	TGCGCCAGCAGTGCCTCGGACACCTTATCTGAAGCTTTCTTT	CASSASDTLSEAFF
TRBV11-3	medium-sized	TRBJ2-2	TRBD2	17	TGTGCCAGCAGCTTATATCTGCGGGGGGTGGACACCGGGGAGCTGTTTTTT	CASSLYLRGVDTGELFF
TRBV28	medium-sized	TRBJ2-1	TRBD1	15	TGTGCCAGCAGCCCTCCCGGGACAGGGCGCAATGAGCAGTTCTTC	CASSPPGTGRNEQFF
TRBV18	-	TRBJ2-5	-	13	TGTGCCAGCTCTCCGAAAAGTGGGGAGACCCAGTACTTC	CASSPKSGETQYF
TRBV11-3	few	TRBJ2-6	-	15	TGTGCCAGCAGCTTAGGGGGGAGAGGGGCCAACGTCCTGACTTTC	CASSLGGRGANVLTF
TRBV6-8	many	TRBJ2-3	TRBD2	15	TGTGCCAGCACTCCCAGCGGGGGGTCCACAGATACGCAGTATTTT	CASTPSGGSTDTQYF
TRBV30	-	TRBJ1-4	-	15	TGTGCCTGGAGTGTACTGGGGGCTTCAGATGAAAAACTGTTTTTT	CAWSVLGASDEKLFF
TRBV4-1	many	TRBJ2-6	-	20	TGCGCCAGCAGCCAAGATAGGGGACGGCTAAAAAGCTCTGGGGCCAACGTCCTGACTTTC	CASSQDRGRLKSSGANVLTF
TRBV11-3	many	TRBJ2-7	-	15	TGTGCCAGCAGCTTAGACCACAGGCAGACCTACGAGCAGTACTTC	CASSLDHRQTYEQYF
TRBV9	-	TRBJ2-1	-	14	TGTGCCAGCAGCCCAACCAGCTCCTACAATGAGCAGTTCTTC	CASSPTSSYNEQFF
TRBV11-3	few	TRBJ1-4	TRBD1	18	TGTGCCAGCAGCCCATTTCGGGGACAGGGCTCAACTAATGAAAAACTGTTTTTT	CASSPFRGQGSTNEKLFF
TRBV11-3	-	TRBJ2-5	TRBD1	15	TGTGCCAGCAGCTCAGACAGGACAGGGGGAGAGACCCAGTACTTC	CASSSDRTGGETQYF
TRBV19	-	TRBJ2-7	-	12	TGTGCCAGTAGTATCGGGATGGACGAGCAGTACTTC	CASSIGMDEQYF
TRBV11-3	many	TRBJ2-7	-	14	TGTGCCAGCAGCTTGGTCAGGGCCTCCTACGAGCAGTACTTC	CASSLVRASYEQYF
TRBV19	-	TRBJ2-3	-	12	TGTGCCAGTAGTATGGGGGCAGATACGCAGTATTTT	CASSMGADTQYF
TRBV28	-	TRBJ2-7	-	13	TGTGCCAGTTTCTCCCAGGGAGCTTACGAGCAGTACTTC	CASFSQGAYEQYF
TRBV19	-	TRBJ2-5	-	15	TGTGCCAGTAGTATTCAGGGGACTCAGGTAGAGACCCAGTACTTC	CASSIQGTQVETQYF
TRBV6-8	large	TRBJ1-1	-	12	TGTGCCAGCAGTGTCGGGGAGACTGAAGCTTTCTTT	CASSVGETEAFF
TRBV11-3	medium-sized	TRBJ1-4	-	15	TGTGCCAGCAGCCCTGGGGACGCAACTAATGAAAAACTGTTTTTT	CASSPGDATNEKLFF
TRBV11-3	many	TRBJ2-2	TRBD2	17	TGTGCCAGCAGCTCACAGGGACTAGCGGGAGTACCCGGGGAGCTGTTTTTT	CASSSQGLAGVPGELFF
TRBV19	-	TRBJ2-1	-	15	TGTGCCAGCAGATTCGTTCAGGGGTGGGGCAATGAGCAGTTCTTC	CASRFVQGWGNEQFF
TRBV28	-	TRBJ2-4	TRBD1	19	TGTGCCAGCAGTTACAGGGGACCCGACGGCGGTCTAGCCAAAAACATTCAGTACTTC	CASSYRGPDGGLAKNIQYF
TRBV29-1	-	TRBJ2-5	TRBD2	15	TGCAGCGTTGAAAGGGCCCCCGGGGGGGAAGAGACCCAGTACTTC	CSVERAPGGEETQYF
TRBV15	-	TRBJ2-5	TRBD1	17	TGTGCCACCAGCAGACCTATCCTGACAGGGACCCCAGGGACCCAGTACTTC	CATSRPILTGTPGTQYF
TRBV6-8	-	TRBJ2-7	TRBD1	15	TGTGCCAGCAGTTATAGGCCGGGACAGGTCTACGAGCAGTACTTC	CASSYRPGQVYEQYF
TRBV10-3	-	TRBJ2-6	-	21	TGTGCCATCAGTGAGGTCTACCCGGGGGGCCGATTTTCATCTGGGGCCAACGTCCTGACTTTC	CAISEVYPGGRFSSGANVLTF
TRBV18	-	TRBJ2-5	-	13	TGTGCCAGCTCACCAAGGACAGAGGAGACCCAGTACTTC	CASSPRTEETQYF
TRBV11-3	many	TRBJ1-1	-	14	TGTGCCAGCAGCTTCCGGGACTTATCTACTGAAGCTTTCTTT	CASSFRDLSTEAFF
TRBV6-8	medium-sized	TRBJ1-1	TRBD1	12	TGTGCGGTGGACAGGACAGTAACTGAAGCTTTCTTT	CAVDRTVTEAFF
TRBV28	few	TRBJ2-7	TRBD1	14	TGTGCCAGCAGAGCCAGGGACAGGGCTGGGGAGCAGTACTTC	CASRARDRAGEQYF
TRBV6-8	-	TRBJ1-2	-	15	TGTGCCAGCAGCCCAATACAGGGTAACAACTATGGCTACACCTTC	CASSPIQGNNYGYTF
TRBV30	few	TRBJ1-2	-	14	TGTGCCTGGAGTGTACTCTCTCTCCAACATGGCTACACCTTC	CAWSVLSLQHGYTF
TRBV9	few	TRBJ2-5	TRBD2	12	TGTGCCAGCAGTGGACTAGCTGGGACCCAGTACTTC	CASSGLAGTQYF
TRBV9	few	TRBJ1-5	-	14	TGTGCCAGCAGCCCAGCGGACCAGAGACAGCCCCAGCATTTT	CASSPADQRQPQHF
TRBV28	few	TRBJ2-7	TRBD2	14	TGTGCCAGCGCCTACCGGACTAGCGGGATGCGGCAGTACTTC	CASAYRTSGMRQYF
TRBV9	many	TRBJ2-1	TRBD1	14	TGTGCCAGCAGTCAAACGGGACAGGGCTATGAGCAGTTCTTC	CASSQTGQGYEQFF
TRBV11-3	medium-sized	TRBJ1-1	-	15	TGTGCCAGCAGCCCCGTAGGGAGACGGAACACTGAAGCTTTCTTT	CASSPVGRRNTEAFF
TRBV28	-	TRBJ2-7	-	15	TGTGCCAGCACCCTCACCACCCCCCCGAGGAACGAGCAGTACTTC	CASTLTTPPRNEQYF
TRBV30	-	TRBJ2-7	TRBD1	14	TGTGCCTGGATGGGGGCAGGGGGTTATTACGAGCAGTACTTC	CAWMGAGGYYEQYF
TRBV25-1	-	TRBJ2-3	-	12	TGTGCCAGCAGGTCGGACACAGATACGCAGTATTTT	CASRSDTDTQYF
TRBV6-8	few	TRBJ2-7	TRBD1	14	TGTGCCAGCAGTTTAGGACAGGGCCCCTACGAGCAGTACTTC	CASSLGQGPYEQYF
TRBV4-1	many	TRBJ2-5	TRBD1	18	TGCGCCAGCAGCCAAGATCCCCCGGGACAGGTGTACCAAGAGACCCAGTACTTC	CASSQDPPGQVYQETQYF
TRBV6-8	-	TRBJ1-1	-	12	TGTGCCAGCAGTCCCCCTGGTGTAGAAGCTTTCTTT	CASSPPGVEAFF
TRBV15	few	TRBJ2-5	TRBD1	14	TGTGCCACCAGCACCAGGGACAGTCAAGAGACCCAGTACTTC	CATSTRDSQETQYF
TRBV6-8	-	TRBJ2-2	TRBD1	15	TGTGCCAGCAGTTACAGGGGGCGCAGCACCGGGGAGCTGTTTTTT	CASSYRGRSTGELFF
TRBV19	-	TRBJ2-1	TRBD2	14	TGTGCCAGTACCTCCGGGACTACCAACAATGAGCAGTTCTTC	CASTSGTTNNEQFF
TRBV9	few	TRBJ2-3	-	12	TGTGCCAGCAGCGCCGGAGTAGATACGCAGTATTTT	CASSAGVDTQYF
TRBV23-1	-	TRBJ2-4	-	18	TGCGCCAGCAGTCAAAAAGGTGGGGCACAACTAGCCAAAAACATTCAGTACTTC	CASSQKGGAQLAKNIQYF
TRBV6-8	many	TRBJ1-5	TRBD1	13	TGTGCCAGCGATGACAGGGAGGGTCAGCCCCAGCATTTT	CASDDREGQPQHF
TRBV19	-	TRBJ1-5	-	16	TGTGCCAGTACTCTAGAGGGGGTAGGAGGGGATCAGCCCCAGCATTTT	CASTLEGVGGDQPQHF
TRBV6-8	many	TRBJ1-2	-	12	TGTGCCAGCAGTGACTCGTCCTATGGCTACACCTTC	CASSDSSYGYTF
TRBV9	-	TRBJ1-2	-	13	TGTGCCAGCAGCGTAGGCCGAAGCGATGGCTACACCTTC	CASSVGRSDGYTF
TRBV11-3	medium-sized	TRBJ1-4	-	15	TGTGCCAGCAGCTGGACGGACAATAAAAATGAAAAACTGTTTTTT	CASSWTDNKNEKLFF
TRBV28	few	TRBJ2-2	TRBD1	15	TGTGCCAGCAGTCCCAGGGGGCGGCGGACCGGGGAGCTGTTTTTT	CASSPRGRRTGELFF
TRBV12-5	few	TRBJ1-1	-	14	TGTGCCAGCGACCTCACGCCCGGGGGAACTGAAGCTTTCTTT	CASDLTPGGTEAFF